These 3 T cell receptor beta chains were sequenced from one sample in a study of cytomegalovirus exposure and HLA in healthy donors. Using immunoSEQ multiplex PCR, the repertoire was profiled, and TCRdb retains in-frame clones only, with some absent. The profile covers about 120,000 clones, with approximately 91% appearing a single time and 2% to 2.5% taken by the ten largest. The sample was PBMCs. These TCRs come from a woman in her late teens or twenties in good health and CMV-seronegative.

The CDR3 DNA reads TGTGCCAGCCAGAGGTCAATTCTCTACGAGCAGTACTTC. This gives the protein CASQRSILYEQYF. The chain couples TRBV6-5 to TRBJ2-7; D unclear. This CDR3 has 13 amino acids. Germline V CDR1 and CDR2: MNHEY, SVGAGI. The V end was cut by 8 bases, the J end by 3 bases, with 14 bases between.

For the CDR3, the DNA is TGTGCCAGCAGCCTTGGCGGGAGCAGGAATACGCAGTATTTT. Encoded protein: CASSLGGSRNTQYF. The chain carries TRBV7-9 and TRBJ2-3; 7 nucleotides agree with TRBD2. V lost 5 bases to trimming and J lost 7 bases; unmatched junction nucleotides: 9. This CDR3 region has 14 residues. CDR1 is SEHNR and CDR2 is FQNEAQ in the germline V gene (reference sequence).

This rearrangement joins TRBV14 to TRBJ2-2; a possible D gene is TRBD2 (5 bases). Germline CDR1 is SGHDN and CDR2 is FVKESK. With 4 bases removed from V and 6 bases from J, the gap between germline ends came to 15 bases. This CDR3 has 15 residues. CDR3: CASSLSDFLAGELFF. The CDR3 region has the DNA TGTGCCAGCAGCCTCTCGGACTTCTTGGCCGGGGAGCTGTTTTTT. The variable domain in full, completed from reference TRBV14 and TRBJ2-2, reads EAGVTQFPSHSVIEKGQTVTLRCDPISGHDNLYWYRRVMGKEIKFLLHFVKESKQDESGMPNNRFLAERTGGTYSTLKVQPAELEDSGVYFCASSLSDFLAGELFFGEGSRLTVL.